The clone carrying this TCR beta chain was recorded only once. These data come from a study of blood T cell repertoires in COVID-19. For recovered donors of Cohort 3, there were two negative PCRs, clearance, or symptom resolution. Germline V gives CDR1 MNHEY, CDR2 SVGAGI. CDR3 length equals 14 residues. V lost 6 bases to trimming and J lost 8 bases, with 19 bases between them. Libraries were prepared by immunoSEQ multiplex PCR; TCRdb keeps only in-frame clonotypes and omits some of them. The sample holds approximately 300,000 clones, roughly 85% seen once. The sequencing sample was made of PBMCs or T cells enriched from blood (not recorded which). The receptor was isolated from a woman in her thirties who had recovered from COVID-19. This sequence joins TRBV6-5 and TRBJ1-2; D is ambiguous. The CDR3 loop is CASSPDFSWRGYTF. The CDR3 DNA follows: TGTGCCAGCAGCCCGGACTTCTCCTGGAGGGGCTACACCTTC.